Below, one T cell receptor (beta chain) is given with its context. Its antigen remains unidentified. Nothing much larger sits one base from this clone, and base qualities are not available. The meaning of the sample's time point label: baseline before first vaccination. The vaccinee samples were drawn from two UK trials, COV001 and COV002, one of which was a single-blind randomized controlled phase 2/3 trial testing AZD1222 (ChAdOx1 nCoV-19) in healthy adults. For TCRbeta chain sequencing, PBMC samples from trial participants were taken at day 0 and at day 28 after the second dose. The entry originates in a study of T cell responses to AZD1222 COVID-19 vaccine (dated by TCRdb to the early 2020s). For the wider study: Because spike-specific TCR depth and breadth did not differ between the two schedules, AZD1222 recipients who got a second dose at roughly 4 weeks were pooled with those who got a second dose at roughly 12 weeks. Trial participants were enrolled by age into 18-55, 56-69 and 70-plus year subgroups, with 148, 28 and 57 TCR-sequenced participants respectively. TCR sequencing was performed for 230 to 250 trial participants, of whom about 200 were given two doses of AZD1222 and around 25 were given two doses of MenACWY control vaccine. On the study overall, not on this receptor specifically: Epitopes outside the regions mutated in the B.1.351 and B.1.1.7 variants were reportedly recognized by nearly half of the unique spike-specific TCRs. The whole spike protein was spanned by vaccine-associated CD4 TCRs, and dominant responses were seen in regions 160-218 and 743-854. In the small 56-69-year group, the increase in depth fell short of significance, most likely because of low power. Because no day 14 peak-response samples were available, the repertoires could be characterized only after the peak T cell response. Participants were mostly white British, with more females than males. The authors suggested clonal diversity may have been underestimated. After two AZD1222 doses, spike-specific TCR breadth and depth were significantly higher than at day 0 and than in MenACWY recipients. Conclusions about previously exposed vaccinees are limited because only five to seven AZD1222 recipients were SARS-CoV-2 seropositive at baseline.

The CDR3 regions of human TCRbeta chains were analyzed by immunosequencing. On the study's bioinformatics: Repertoire TCRs were checked for matches against a reference library of SARS-CoV-2-specific TCRs that had been generated using the MIRA antigen-specificity platform. Breadth meant the fraction of unique TCRs that were SARS-CoV-2-associated, whereas depth meant the fraction of total T cells that were SARS-CoV-2-associated. Each spike-specific TCR was assigned to its reactive spike region and to a CD4 or CD8 class using the MIRA data. Log10-transformed breadth and depth values were compared by one-way ANOVA with Sidak's multiple comparisons tests. As stored in TCRdb, this immuneACCESS dataset retains in-frame rearrangements with V and J assigned. A fraction of the clones does not appear; measured against another copy, unresolved V genes explain less than half of the discrepancy, and the remainder lacks a known reason. From that table come the V and J calls and clone size; the DNA was used to work out D and trimming. This sample is represented by 130,000 or so clones; roughly 90% of them were singletons. The ten top clones hold around 5.9% of the sample.

The sequencing used peripheral blood, collected on day 0 of AZD1222 vaccination. The clonotype originates from an adult in good health.

The nucleotides are TGTGCCAGCAGACCCCTAATGCGGGCTGAAGCTTTCTTT. It encodes CASRPLMRAEAFF. This sequence uses TRBV6-5 and TRBJ1-1; the D segment cannot be called with confidence. The CDR3 numbers 13 residues from cysteine through phenylalanine. Only CDR3 DNA is held: 39 bases, read in frame from base 1. V loses 6 bases of germline sequence and J loses 6 bases, and the interval between the two ends is 14 bases. Per the germline V gene, MNHEY is the CDR1 and SVGAGI is the CDR2.